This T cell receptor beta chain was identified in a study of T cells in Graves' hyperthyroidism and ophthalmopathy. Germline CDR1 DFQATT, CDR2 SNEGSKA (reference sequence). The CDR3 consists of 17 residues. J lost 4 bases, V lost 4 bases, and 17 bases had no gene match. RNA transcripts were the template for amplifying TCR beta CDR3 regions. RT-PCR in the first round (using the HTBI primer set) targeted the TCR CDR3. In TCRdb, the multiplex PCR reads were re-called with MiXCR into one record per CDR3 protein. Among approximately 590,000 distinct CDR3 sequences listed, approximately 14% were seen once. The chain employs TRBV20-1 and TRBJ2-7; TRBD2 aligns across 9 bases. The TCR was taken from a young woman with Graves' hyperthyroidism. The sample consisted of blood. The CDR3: CSAIDPLASGALYEQYF. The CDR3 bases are TGCAGTGCTATAGACCCGTTGGCTAGCGGGGCGCTATACGAGCAGTACTTC.